The rows below give T cell receptor beta chains drawn from one sample of a study of a mutant IDH1 vaccine in newly diagnosed glioma. For these TCRs, the target antigens are not known. Using immunoSEQ multiplex PCR, the repertoire was profiled, and TCRdb retains in-frame clones only, with some absent. The data contain about 74,000 clones, about 88% of them singletons. The input for sequencing was PBMCs, taken from a glioma patient whose treatment included an IDH1 peptide vaccine. These receptors all come from a man aged 25 to 40 with glioma. Each CDR3 is given with its conserved first and last residue. D genes are given only for firm matches. The size field is filled for only some rows; it gives once, few, many or a size class.

j_gene | d_gene | abundance | v_gene | CDR3nt | CDR3aa
TRBJ2-7 | TRBD1 | . | TRBV7-3 | TGTGCCAGCAGCCCCGGGACAGGGAGTGAGCAGTACTTC | CASSPGTGSEQYF
TRBJ2-7 | TRBD1 | once | TRBV7-6 | TGTGCCAGCAGCTTGGGACAGGGCCAACAGCAGTACTTC | CASSLGQGQQQYF
TRBJ1-2 | . | . | TRBV7-2 | TGTGCCAGCAGCTCGCCAGGGTGGGGCTACACCTTC | CASSSPGWGYTF
TRBJ2-5 | TRBD1 | . | TRBV5-1 | TGCGCCAGCAGCTTGGCGGACAGGGGGTATGAGACCCAGTACTTC | CASSLADRGYETQYF
TRBJ1-3 | . | . | TRBV28 | TGTGCCAGCAGTTTCTCTGGAAACACCATATATTTT | CASSFSGNTIYF
TRBJ1-4 | . | . | TRBV19 | TGTGCCAGTAGTATAGGAAGGGGTGCTAATGAAAAACTGTTTTTT | CASSIGRGANEKLFF
TRBJ2-3 | TRBD2 | . | TRBV19 | TGTGCCAGTAGTATAGGTTGGCTAGCGGGAGTCACAGATACGCAGTATTTT | CASSIGWLAGVTDTQYF
TRBJ1-3 | TRBD1 | . | TRBV28 | TGTGCCAGCAGTTACCTCGGACAGGGGGACGGAAACACCATATATTTT | CASSYLGQGDGNTIYF
TRBJ1-2 | TRBD1 | once | TRBV29-1 | TGCAGCGTTCGGGGGACAGGGACCTCAGCTAACTATGGCTACACCTTC | CSVRGTGTSANYGYTF
TRBJ2-1 | TRBD1 | . | TRBV7-8 | TGTGCCAGCAGCTACCTATTCAGGGGGCGAAGGTACAATGAGCAGTTCTTC | CASSYLFRGRRYNEQFF
TRBJ2-1 | . | . | TRBV7-9 | TGTGCCAGCAGCCCTGGGTCAGGGAGGCTTAGTGAGCAGTTCTTC | CASSPGSGRLSEQFF
TRBJ2-7 | TRBD2 | . | TRBV20-1 | TGTAGTGCTAGTCATCCCCTAGCGGGGTACTTC | CSASHPLAGYF
TRBJ1-1 | . | . | TRBV7-2 | TGTGCCAGCAGCTTATCACCGGGGAACACTGAAGCTTTCTTT | CASSLSPGNTEAFF
TRBJ1-1 | . | . | TRBV6-5 | TGTGCCAGCAGTTACTCACAGGGAGTCACTGAAGCTTTCTTT | CASSYSQGVTEAFF
TRBJ1-1 | . | once | TRBV10-3 | TGTGCCATCAGTGAGTCGGTGGACACTGAAGCTTTCTTT | CAISESVDTEAFF
TRBJ1-1 | . | . | TRBV6-5 | TGTGCCAGCAGTTACTCGAGGGGCACTGAAGCTTTCTTT | CASSYSRGTEAFF
TRBJ1-2 | TRBD1 | . | TRBV27 | TGTGCCAGCAGCCCCCAGGCGGGGACAGGGGTTTTGGGCGGCTACACCTTC | CASSPQAGTGVLGGYTF
TRBJ2-7 | . | . | TRBV11-2 | TGTGCCAGCAGCTGGGGACGCACCTACGAGCAGTACTTC | CASSWGRTYEQYF
TRBJ2-4 | . | . | TRBV7-9 | TGTGCCAGCAGCTTAAGGGGAACCAAAAACATTCAGTACTTC | CASSLRGTKNIQYF
TRBJ1-5 | . | . | TRBV19 | TGTGCCAGTAGTATCCGGCCCAATCAGCCCCAGCATTTT | CASSIRPNQPQHF
TRBJ1-6 | . | . | TRBV2 | TGTGCCAGCAGTGAAAGGGGCAGGGGTGCGCCACCCCTCCACTTT | CASSERGRGAPPLHF
TRBJ1-2 | . | . | TRBV28 | TGTGCCAGCAGACTCAGGGGTCTGAATGGCTACACCTTC | CASRLRGLNGYTF
TRBJ1-2 | TRBD1 | . | TRBV5-1 | TGCGCCAGCAGCTGGGACAGGACTATTTGGAGCTACACCTTC | CASSWDRTIWSYTF
TRBJ1-2 | TRBD1 | . | TRBV28 | TGTGCCAGCACCGAACTCCGGGACAGGGGTGAATATGGCTACACCTTC | CASTELRDRGEYGYTF
TRBJ2-5 | TRBD2 | . | TRBV19 | TGTGCCAGTAGTAGGGGGGGACGGGGACAAGAGACCCAGTACTTC | CASSRGGRGQETQYF
TRBJ2-7 | TRBD2 | . | TRBV7-6 | TGTGCCAGCAGCTTAGGGGGCGGGAGGGCCCTCGAGGAGCAGTACTTC | CASSLGGGRALEEQYF
TRBJ2-1 | . | . | TRBV7-9 | TGTGCCAGCAGCTTACCTCCTGGAGTATACAATGAGCAGTTCTTC | CASSLPPGVYNEQFF
TRBJ1-1 | . | . | TRBV6-1 | TGTGCCACCTGGGACATGAGGTTACACACTGAAGCTTTCTTT | CATWDMRLHTEAFF
TRBJ2-3 | . | few | TRBV25-1 | TGTGCCAGCAGTGACCTACCAACAACCCCTAGCACAGATACGCAGTATTTT | CASSDLPTTPSTDTQYF
TRBJ2-7 | . | . | TRBV5-1 | TGCGCCAGCAAAGGGGATACGCAGTACTTC | CASKGDTQYF
TRBJ2-1 | . | . | TRBV11-2 | TGTGCCAGCAGCCGCTCCGGGACCACGAATGAGCAGTTCTTC | CASSRSGTTNEQFF
TRBJ2-7 | TRBD2 | . | TRBV28 | TGTGCCAGCAGTTTAATCGGGAGGGGCTCCGAGCAGTACTTC | CASSLIGRGSEQYF
TRBJ1-5 | . | . | TRBV7-2 | TGTGCCAGCAGCCCCGACTGGAGGGTAGGTCAGCCCCAGCATTTT | CASSPDWRVGQPQHF
TRBJ1-5 | . | . | TRBV6-5 | TGTGCCAGCAGTTACTCGGGAGGGGTGGATCAGCCCCAGCATTTT | CASSYSGGVDQPQHF
TRBJ1-5 | TRBD1 | . | TRBV30 | TGTGCCTCGGACAGGGGCAATCAGCCCCAGCATTTT | CASDRGNQPQHF
TRBJ1-1 | . | . | TRBV18 | TGTGCCAGCTCCCAATCGGTGTCCACTGAAGCTTTCTTT | CASSQSVSTEAFF
TRBJ2-1 | . | once | TRBV6-6 | TGTGCCAGCAGTTACTCAGGGGACGGGGCTAATGAGCAGTTCTTC | CASSYSGDGANEQFF
TRBJ2-1 | TRBD2 | . | TRBV12-5 | TGTGCTAGTAGTTTGGGACTAGCGGGAATCAATGAGCAGTTCTTC | CASSLGLAGINEQFF
TRBJ2-6 | . | once | TRBV5-1 | TGCGCCAGCAGCTCCATATCTGGGGCCAACGTCCTGACTTTC | CASSSISGANVLTF
TRBJ1-3 | . | . | TRBV14 | TGTGCCAGCAGCCGGTATGACGGGGCAGGAAACACCATATATTTT | CASSRYDGAGNTIYF
TRBJ2-7 | . | . | TRBV11-1 | TGTGCCAGCAGCTTAGACAGGGACGGTATGGAGCAGTACTTC | CASSLDRDGMEQYF
TRBJ2-3 | . | few | TRBV7-2 | TGTGCCAGCAGCGTTCAACGCACAGATACGCAGTATTTT | CASSVQRTDTQYF
TRBJ2-3 | . | . | TRBV5-1 | TGCGCCAGCAGCTTAGGGTCGGGCGCTAGCACAGATACGCAGTATTTT | CASSLGSGASTDTQYF
TRBJ1-2 | TRBD1 | . | TRBV7-9 | TGTGCCAGCAGCGGAGGACAGGGGGCCGGAGGCTACACCTTC | CASSGGQGAGGYTF
TRBJ1-6 | . | . | TRBV12-5 | TGTGCTAGTGGTTTGGAAAATAATTCACCCCTCCACTTT | CASGLENNSPLHF
TRBJ1-2 | TRBD1 | few | TRBV28 | TGTGCCAGCAGATCAGCCAGTTATGACAGGGAGGGTAACTATGGCTACACCTTC | CASRSASYDREGNYGYTF
TRBJ2-5 | TRBD1 | . | TRBV27 | TGTGCCAGCAGTCCCTTACGGGACAGGGAAGAAGAGACCCAGTACTTC | CASSPLRDREEETQYF
TRBJ1-5 | . | . | TRBV28 | TGTGCCAGCAGTTTCGGGGGGAGCAATCAGCCCCAGCATTTT | CASSFGGSNQPQHF
TRBJ1-1 | . | . | TRBV7-9 | TGTGCCAGCAGCCCGATGGCTTTCTTT | CASSPMAFF
TRBJ2-5 | . | . | TRBV28 | TGTGCCAGCAGTCCGGATCGACTAGAGACCCAGTACTTC | CASSPDRLETQYF
TRBJ2-3 | TRBD2 | . | TRBV10-1 | TGCGCCAGCAGTGAGTTTAGCGGGGGGGTCACAGATACGCAGTATTTT | CASSEFSGGVTDTQYF
TRBJ1-1 | . | . | TRBV15 | TGTGCCACCAGCAGTTACAAGTGGGACACTGAAGCTTTCTTT | CATSSYKWDTEAFF
TRBJ1-1 | TRBD1 | . | TRBV5-5 | TGTGCCACGAGACCGGGACAGGGGAACACTGAAGCTTTCTTT | CATRPGQGNTEAFF
TRBJ2-1 | . | . | TRBV29-1 | TGCAGCTCGAGGCCATCCAGACTCTACAATGAGCAGTTCTTC | CSSRPSRLYNEQFF
TRBJ2-7 | TRBD2 | few | TRBV7-9 | TGTGCCAGCAGCTTCAAAGCGGGAGGGACCTACGAGCAGTACTTC | CASSFKAGGTYEQYF
TRBJ1-3 | . | . | TRBV15 | TGTGCCACCAGCCGTAGCATCTCTGGAAACACCATATATTTT | CATSRSISGNTIYF
TRBJ1-6 | . | . | TRBV11-2 | TGTGCCAGCAGCGGTGGGCCAGGGTTGAATTCACCCCTCCACTTT | CASSGGPGLNSPLHF
TRBJ2-3 | . | . | TRBV6-6 | TGTGCCAGCAGGCGCGGGTTAGATACGCAGTATTTT | CASRRGLDTQYF
TRBJ1-6 | TRBD1 | . | TRBV9 | TGTGCCAGCAGCCCCAGACAGGGGACTAATTCACCCCTCCACTTT | CASSPRQGTNSPLHF
TRBJ2-2 | TRBD2 | . | TRBV7-9 | TGTGCCAGCAGGGCCCCCCGGACTAGGGGCGGGGAGCTGTTTTTT | CASRAPRTRGGELFF